The 20 T cell receptor beta chains in this list originate from one sample, sequenced in a study of blood T cell repertoires in COVID-19. Clones were read by immunoSEQ multiplex PCR, and TCRdb kept only the in-frame ones, dropping some. The sample includes 250,000 or so clones, over 75% seen only once; the top ten take around 3.6%. The sample taken for sequencing was PBMCs or T cells enriched from blood (not recorded which). These receptor sequences come from a woman aged 25 to 45 who had been exposed to COVID-19.

The chain employs TRBV27 and TRBJ1-5; D is possibly TRBD1 (6 bases). CDR1 is MNHEY, CDR2 SMNVEV, per germline (reference sequence). The germline V and J ends were trimmed by 2 bases and 9 bases, with 11 bases remaining between them. The CDR3 runs to 13 residues. The CDR3 DNA reads TGTGCCAGCAGTTTACAACAGGGTCGGCCCCAGCATTTT. Amino acids: CASSLQQGRPQHF.

The chain couples TRBV6-6 to TRBJ2-1; TRBD2 matches 8 bases. CDR3 length equals 14 residues. V lost 6 bases to trimming and J lost 5 bases; unmatched junction nucleotides: 6. CDR1 and CDR2 from the germline V gene are MNHNY and SVGAGI (reference sequence). The CDR3 region is CASSPTAGDNEQFF. For the CDR3, the DNA is TGTGCCAGCAGCCCAACAGCGGGAGACAATGAGCAGTTCTTC.

This sequence joins TRBV5-4 and TRBJ2-1; TRBD2 matches 7 bases. The ends lost 1 base at V and 2 bases at J; junction bases unmatched: 3. Germline V CDR1 and CDR2: SGHNT, YYREEE (reference sequence). The CDR3 runs to 15 residues. CDR3: CASSLYGRTYNEQFF. The CDR3 bases are TGTGCCAGCAGCTTGTACGGGAGGACCTACAATGAGCAGTTCTTC.

This chain connects TRBV5-5 to TRBJ1-1, with 7 bases lining up with TRBD1. CDR3 size: 14 residues. After removal of 4 bases from V and 2 bases from J, the junction contained 5 bases not matched to a gene. Germline CDR1 reads SGHKS; CDR2 reads YYEKEE (reference sequence). This chain's CDR3 is CASSRTGANTEAFF. The CDR3 DNA reads as TGTGCCAGCAGCAGGACAGGAGCCAACACTGAAGCTTTCTTT.

The chain is built from TRBV19 and TRBJ2-2; D is uncertain. Deletions cut 4 bases from V and 5 bases from J, with 5 bases between. The CDR3 spans 12 residues. Germline V gene sequence: CDR1 LNHDA, CDR2 SQIVND (reference sequence). CDR3 sequence reads: CASSKETGELFF. For the CDR3, the DNA is TGTGCCAGTAGTAAGGAGACCGGGGAGCTGTTTTTT.

The CDR3 DNA is TGTGCCAGCAGCACAGGGGGCGAAACTGAAGCTTTCTTT. Residues: CASSTGGETEAFF. The rearrangement links TRBV28 to TRBJ1-1, with TRBD1 identical over 9 bases. The CDR3 loop spans 13 amino acids. The V gene's germline CDR1 is MDHEN and CDR2 SYDVKM. The trim removed 6 bases at V and 5 bases at J, leaving 4 bases unmatched.

This chain uses TRBV30 with TRBJ2-7, with 8 nucleotides matching TRBD2. The CDR3 extends over 17 amino acids. Germline V gene sequence: CDR1 GTSNPN, CDR2 SVGIG (reference sequence). The trim removed 2 bases at V and 2 bases at J, leaving 14 bases unmatched. For the CDR3, the DNA is TGTGCCTGGAGTTCGGGGGGGCGCTCGACGGGAGCCTACGAGCAGTACTTC. Amino acid sequence: CAWSSGGRSTGAYEQYF.

This chain joins TRBV5-4 and TRBJ1-3; D is possibly TRBD1 (6 bases). The germline V gene encodes CDR1 SGHNT and CDR2 YYREEE (reference sequence). V was pared by 4 bases and J by 1 base, with 12 bases between. CDR3 length equals 15 residues. The CDR3 nucleotides are TGTGCCAGCAGCACACAGGGAAGGTCTGGAAACACCATATATTTT. It codes for CASSTQGRSGNTIYF. Together with reference TRBV5-4 and TRBJ1-3, the CDR3 gives the full variable domain: ETGVTQSPTHLIKTRGQQVTLRCSSQSGHNTVSWYQQALGQGPQFIFQYYREEENGRGNFPPRFSGLQFPNYSSELNVNALELDDSALYLCASSTQGRSGNTIYFGEGSWLTVV.

V usage is TRBV5-1 and J usage is TRBJ2-7, with 11 bases that match TRBD2. Germline trimming cut 5 bases from V and 7 bases from J; bases unmatched to any gene: 8. This CDR3 region has 14 residues. Germline values: CDR1 SGHRS, CDR2 YFSETQ. The CDR3 sequence: CASSLAGGPGEQYF. The DNA of the CDR3 is TGCGCCAGCAGTTTAGCGGGAGGGCCTGGAGAGCAGTACTTC.

The chain combines TRBV28 with TRBJ1-6, with D perhaps TRBD1 (5 bases). V was clipped by 2 bases and J by 6 bases, with 8 bases between them. The CDR3 consists of 14 residues. Per the germline V gene, CDR1 is MDHEN and CDR2 is SYDVKM. The CDR3 DNA follows: TGTGCCAGCAGTTTAATCCAGGGTAATTCACCCCTCCACTTT. It codes for CASSLIQGNSPLHF. The variable domain in full, with the rest retrieved from reference TRBV28 and TRBJ1-6, is DVKVTQSSRYLVKRTGEKVFLECVQDMDHENMFWYRQDPGLGLRLIYFSYDVKMKEKGDIPEGYSVSREKKERFSLILESASTNQTSMYLCASSLIQGNSPLHFGNGTRLTVT.

The J gene is TRBJ2-5, the V gene TRBV11-2; D is undetermined. This CDR3 region has 13 residues. V was trimmed by 3 bases and J by 5 bases, leaving 10 bases between them. Germline-derived CDR1 and CDR2 are SGHAT and FQNNGV. DNA for the CDR3: TGTGCCAGCAGCTTCGGCGTGAGGGAGACCCAGTACTTC. As protein: CASSFGVRETQYF.

The CDR3 is CASSPHRDRGRTGELFF. CDR3 bases: TGCGCCAGCAGCCCGCACCGGGACAGGGGGAGGACCGGGGAGCTGTTTTTT. The chain couples TRBV4-1 to TRBJ2-2; TRBD1 aligns across 11 bases. Looked up from germline, CDR1 is MGHRA and CDR2 is YSYEKL. The CDR3 has 17 amino acids. The J segment lost 5 bases and the V segment lost 4 bases, leaving 9 bases of the junction unmatched.

This CDR3 reads CASSRLRSSNQPQHF. The CDR3 DNA reads as TGTGCCAGTAGTCGCCTGCGGAGTTCCAATCAGCCCCAGCATTTT. The J gene is TRBJ1-5, the V gene TRBV19; D is undetermined. The CDR3 covers 15 residues. Germline V gives CDR1 LNHDA, CDR2 SQIVND (reference sequence). Trimming cost V 5 bases and J 3 bases, with 14 bases left between them.

This chain uses TRBV30 with TRBJ1-2; tentatively, D is TRBD1 (5 bases). Per the germline V gene, CDR1 is GTSNPN and CDR2 is SVGIG (reference sequence). This CDR3 contains 11 residues. With 3 bases removed from V and 8 bases from J, the gap between germline ends came to 10 bases. This chain's CDR3 is CAWRFRAGYTF. CDR3 DNA: TGTGCCTGGAGGTTCAGGGCAGGCTACACCTTC.

The rearrangement joins TRBV5-5 to TRBJ1-6; tentatively, D is TRBD1 (6 bases). This CDR3 contains 12 residues. The germline gives CDR1 SGHKS, CDR2 YYEKEE (reference sequence). The germline V and J ends were trimmed by 4 bases and 10 bases, with 9 bases remaining between them. The CDR3, as DNA: TGTGCCAGCAGCACTACAGGGTCACCCCTCCACTTT. This encodes CASSTTGSPLHF.

The J gene is TRBJ1-5, the V gene TRBV5-1; perhaps TRBD1 as D (6 bases). V dropped 4 bases and J dropped 3 bases, with 23 bases sitting between them. Germline V gene sequence: CDR1 SGHRS, CDR2 YFSETQ. CDR3 length: 18 amino acids. For the CDR3, the DNA is TGCGCCAGCAGCGAAGTAATCCAGGGACAACCCTCCAATCAGCCCCAGCATTTT. Protein sequence: CASSEVIQGQPSNQPQHF. The entire variable domain, with the rest obtained from reference TRBV5-1 and TRBJ1-5, is as follows: KAGVTQTPRYLIKTRGQQVTLSCSPISGHRSVSWYQQTPGQGLQFLFEYFSETQRNKGNFPGRFSGRQFSNSRSEMNVSTLELGDSALYLCASSEVIQGQPSNQPQHFGDGTRLSIL.

The chain combines TRBV11-2 with TRBJ2-7, with a weak D call TRBD1 (6 bases). Deletions cut 5 bases from V and 1 base from J, with 12 bases between. Germline V gene data show CDR1 as SGHAT and CDR2 as FQNNGV. The CDR3 is made up of 14 amino acids. CDR3 DNA: TGTGCCAGCAGCCCCCTCAGGGGTTCCTACGAGCAGTACTTC. Its protein product is CASSPLRGSYEQYF.

The table lists this clone with a count of one. CDR3 bases: TGTGCCAGCAGCTTACCGACTAGAAGTCTTGGGGAGCAGTACTTC. Protein sequence: CASSLPTRSLGEQYF. This chain joins TRBV11-2 and TRBJ2-7, with a tentative D call TRBD2 (6 bases). Trimming removed 2 bases at V and 7 bases at J, with 18 bases between. The CDR3 totals 15 residues. Germline assignment: CDR1 SGHAT and CDR2 FQNNGV.

This sequence joins TRBV2 and TRBJ2-3; D may be TRBD2 (6 bases). The CDR3 spans 15 residues. Germline V gives CDR1 SNHLY, CDR2 FYNNEI. Trimming stripped 3 bases from V and 0 bases from J, with 10 bases between. The CDR3 DNA reads as TGTGCCAGCAGTGAGGTTCGGGGGAGCACAGATACGCAGTATTTT. Protein product: CASSEVRGSTDTQYF.

V and J are TRBV29-1 and TRBJ2-7, with TRBD1 identical over 10 bases. This CDR3 region has 14 residues. Germline V gene sequence: CDR1 SQVTM, CDR2 ANQGSEA. V lost 4 bases and J lost 3; bases outside the gene matches: 6. CDR3 residues: CSVVGTGAFYEQYF. The DNA for the CDR3 is TGCAGCGTTGTCGGGACAGGGGCTTTCTACGAGCAGTACTTC.